A single sample is the source of the 17 T cell receptor beta chains below, sequenced in a study of tumor-infiltrating lymphocytes in primary liver carcinoma. Unsorted bulk tissue (roughly 18-32 mg) underwent RNA and DNA co-extraction. TCR beta cDNA was made from 400 to 500 ng total RNA with a constant-region primer. Three nested multiplex PCR rounds, a slightly modified ARM-PCR method, built the TCR beta libraries. Researchers ran the first two PCR rounds for about 11 cycles each with TRBV1-TRBV30 forward primers and a C-beta reverse primer. TCRdb used MiXCR to reprocess the multiplex PCR reads, holding one entry per CDR3 protein. The sample yields some 190,000 distinct CDR3 sequences, over 80% seen once. The sample was tumor tissue from primary liver carcinoma. These receptors were obtained from a man in his forties with primary liver carcinoma and hepatitis B virus infection.

This clonotype was detected only once. The CDR3 end shows no conserved phenylalanine or tryptophan, and so a read error is likely. V usage is TRBV11-2 and J usage is TRBJ1-2; D not resolved. Germline V CDR1 and CDR2: SGHAT, FQNNGV. The V end lost 8 bases, the J end lost 7 bases, and 17 bases lay between the germline ends. The CDR3 spans 13 residues. Here the CDR3 DNA reads TGTGCCAGCGCCTTAACGGGAGTATCTGGCTACACCTTG. Amino acid sequence: CASALTGVSGYTL.

Concerning this clonotype itself: A much larger clone lies one base from this, so it may be a read error. The V and J genes are TRBV30 and TRBJ2-3; D possibly matches TRBD1 or TRBD2 (5 bases each). Germline CDR1 GTSNPN, CDR2 SVGIG (reference sequence). The CDR3 length is 15 residues. V dropped 4 bases and J dropped 4 bases, with 18 bases sitting between them. CDR3 in DNA: TGTGCCTGGACCGGGGACCCCGAACCCCCAGATACGCAGTATTTT. Protein sequence: CAWTGDPEPPDTQYF.

With respect to this clonotype: A read error may produce the germline difference seen at one junction end. The chain couples TRBV24-1 to TRBJ2-2; the D call may be TRBD1 or TRBD2 (5 bases each). The CDR3 runs to 15 residues. The germline CDR1 and CDR2 sequences are KGHDR and SFDVKD. CDR3 bases: TGTACCACCAGTCCTATAGGGACGAACACCGGGGAGCTATTTTTT. It translates to CTTSPIGTNTGELFF.

Regarding this clonotype: An end of the junction does not agree with germline; a read error may underlie this. DNA for the CDR3: TGTGCCAGCAGTTATACGGTGTGTAATTCAGCCCTCCACTTT. Its translation: CASSYTVCNSALHF. The chain combines TRBV6-5 with TRBJ1-6; D not resolved. CDR1 is MNHEY and CDR2 is SVGAGI in the germline V gene. The CDR3 is 14 residues long.

Worth noting for this clonotype: Compared with germline, one end of the junction differs, possibly owing to a read error. The chain uses TRBV29-1 and TRBJ1-2, with 8 bases matching TRBD1. Per the germline V gene, CDR1 is SQVTM and CDR2 is ANQGSEA. CDR3 length equals 16 residues. CDR3: CSVEKSQEDRDYDYTF. CDR3 nucleotides: TGCAGCGTTGAAAAGAGTCAGGAGGACAGGGACTATGACTACACCTTC. The entire variable domain, with the rest obtained from reference TRBV29-1 and TRBJ1-2, is as follows: SAVISQKPSRDICQRGTSLTIQCQVDSQVTMMFWYRQQPGQSLTLIATANQGSEATYESGFVIDKFPISRPNLTFSTLTVSNMSPEDSSIYLCSVEKSQEDRDYDYTFGSGTRLTVV.

This clonotype appeared a single time. This sequence may be a read error, since a much larger clone differs from it by one base. This chain connects TRBV30 to TRBJ2-3, with D maybe TRBD1 (6 bases). This CDR3 spans 14 amino acids. In germline, CDR1 is GTSNPN, CDR2 SVGIG (reference sequence). The CDR3 reads CAWTPGQLTDTRYF. The CDR3 DNA reads TGTGCCTGGACCCCGGGACAACTCACAGATACGCGGTATTTT.

This clonotype was detected only once. The junction and the germline gene differ at one end; a read error may be behind it. The V and J genes are TRBV11-2 and TRBJ2-5; perhaps TRBD1 as D (6 bases). CDR3 length: 12 amino acids. CDR1 SGHAT and CDR2 FQNNGV come from the germline V gene. CDR3 bases: TGTGCCAGCAATCTAGGGGGTGTGGCCCAATACTTC. Translating gives CASNLGGVAQYF.

The V call is TRBV11-1, the J call TRBJ2-1; 7 nucleotides align to TRBD2. This CDR3 is built from 14 residues. J lost 11 bases, V lost 5 bases, and 12 bases had no gene match. The germline gives CDR1 SGHAT, CDR2 FQDESV (reference sequence). The CDR3 DNA is TGTGCCAGCAGCCCGAGACCAGCGGGAACGCAGCAGTTCTTC. This encodes CASSPRPAGTQQFF.

The genes are TRBV12-3 or TRBV12-4 and TRBJ2-1; 8 bases are shared with TRBD2. CDR3 length: 16 amino acids. The V segment lost 7 bases and the J segment 5 bases; nucleotides outside the gene matches: 13. CDR3 loop: CASIQGLAGPDNEQFF. The CDR3 coding sequence is TGTGCCAGCATTCAAGGATTAGCGGGACCTGACAATGAGCAGTTCTTC.

About this clonotype itself: The CDR3 does not close with the conserved phenylalanine or tryptophan, likely indicating a read error. The CDR3 bases are TGTGCCAGCAGTGGACAGCGATTCGAAAAACTGTTTTTA. This translates into CASSGQRFEKLFL. The chain is built from TRBV6-9 and TRBJ1-4; possibly TRBD1 for D (6 bases). Between the trimmed V and J ends, which lost 5 bases and 8 bases, there was a span of 12 bases. Germline V gene sequence: CDR1 MNHGY, CDR2 SVAAGI. The CDR3 is made up of 13 amino acids.

For this clonotype: An end of the junction differs from the germline gene, which may be a read error. This chain links TRBV14 with TRBJ2-1; D might be TRBD1 (6 bases). This CDR3 comprises 13 residues. Germline V CDR1 and CDR2: SGHDN, FVKESK. CDR3 amino acids: CVSSSGTRNEQFF. CDR3 sequence (DNA): TGTGTCAGCAGCTCCGGGACAAGGAATGAGCAGTTCTTC.

J is TRBJ2-7 and V is TRBV11-2; TRBD2 is a possible D gene (6 bases). V was pared by 10 bases and J by 1 base, with 26 bases between. The CDR3 spans 17 residues. Germline CDR1 and CDR2: SGHAT and FQNNGV. This CDR3 is CAIREGLTGGWSYEQYF. The CDR3 DNA reads as TGTGCCATCAGAGAAGGACTAACTGGAGGGTGGTCCTACGAGCAGTACTTC.

This chain joins TRBV11-3 and TRBJ1-5; D is unclear. CDR1 is SGHNT, CDR2 YENEEA, per germline. The CDR3 extends over 15 amino acids. Trimming removed 11 bases at V and 6 bases at J, with 23 bases between. The CDR3 loop is CAFSLDLGVAQPQHF. CDR3 nucleotide sequence: TGTGCCTTCAGCTTAGATCTGGGTGTGGCTCAGCCCCAGCATTTT.

This clonotype was counted ten times or more. This chain links TRBV5-1 with TRBJ1-5; 7 bases align to TRBD1. Germline V gene lookup returns CDR1 SGHRS and CDR2 YFSETQ. The CDR3 has 15 amino acids. J was trimmed by 5 bases and V by 1 base; bases with no gene match: 6. This chain's CDR3 is CASSLYRDRHQPQHF. DNA of the CDR3: TGCGCCAGCAGCTTGTACCGGGACAGACATCAGCCCCAGCATTTT. The whole variable domain, filled in from reference TRBV5-1 and TRBJ1-5, reads KAGVTQTPRYLIKTRGQQVTLSCSPISGHRSVSWYQQTPGQGLQFLFEYFSETQRNKGNFPGRFSGRQFSNSRSEMNVSTLELGDSALYLCASSLYRDRHQPQHFGDGTRLSIL.

The V call is TRBV6-1, the J call TRBJ2-7; D tentatively fits TRBD1 or TRBD2 (6 bases each). The ends were cut back, 8 bases at V and 5 bases at J, with 25 bases in the middle. The CDR3 extends over 16 amino acids. The germline CDR1 and CDR2 sequences are MNHNS and SASEGT. The CDR3 nucleotides are TGTGCCAGCTGTTACGGGTTGGGGGGCCTAGGCGACGAGCAGTACTTC. Translating gives CASCYGLGGLGDEQYF.

This clonotype was observed many times. A much larger clone differs from this one at a single base, so this may be a read error. The chain combines TRBV11-1 with TRBJ2-3, with D possibly matching TRBD1 (5 bases). The germline V gene encodes CDR1 SGHAT and CDR2 FQDESV (reference sequence). This CDR3 has 13 residues. The CDR3 region is CASSLIRADTQCF. The CDR3 region has the DNA TGTGCCAGCAGCTTAATCAGGGCAGATACGCAGTGTTTT.

Only a few counts were recorded for this clonotype. Lacking the conserved final phenylalanine or tryptophan, this CDR3 likely reflects a read error. The chain carries TRBV11-1 and TRBJ2-1; TRBD2 matches at 9 bases. Germline V lookup: CDR1 SGHAT, CDR2 FQDESV (reference sequence). This CDR3 region has 13 residues. The CDR3 here is CASSAGGPNEQFI. As DNA, the CDR3 is TGTGCCAGCAGCGCGGGAGGGCCGAATGAACAGTTCATA.